This T cell receptor beta chain comes out of a study of blood T cell repertoires in COVID-19. Study background: Donors in the United States, Italy and Spain gave samples during acute or convalescent COVID-19.

Clones were sequenced by immunoSEQ multiplex PCR, and TCRdb holds only the in-frame ones, with some missing. Of under 250,000 clones listed, under 90% are singletons. Sequencing used PBMCs or T cells enriched from blood (not recorded which). This receptor was identified in a woman aged 50 to 60 with acute COVID-19.

The CDR3 sequence: CASSYGGLAKNIQYF. CDR3 DNA: TGTGCCAGCAGCTATGGCGGGCTAGCCAAAAACATTCAGTACTTC. The rearrangement uses TRBV5-8 and TRBJ2-4, with a possible D match to TRBD2 (5 bases). V was clipped by 3 bases and J by 0 bases, with 10 bases between them. Germline V gives CDR1 SGHTS, CDR2 YDEGEE. The CDR3 consists of 15 residues.